This TCR beta chain was profiled in a study of blood T cell repertoires in COVID-19. Whole-study context: Specimens from acute and convalescent COVID-19 originated in the United States, Italy and Spain.

TCRdb's table, derived via immunoSEQ multiplex PCR, lists solely in-frame clones and lacks some. Of 250,000 to 300,000 clones in the sample, around 89% were seen once. This clone was observed a single time. The V end was cut by 2 bases, the J end by 7 bases, with 15 bases between. Looked up from germline, CDR1 is MRHNA and CDR2 is SNTAGT. This CDR3 contains 15 residues. The material sequenced was peripheral blood. The TCR originated in a woman aged 55-70 years with acute or convalescent COVID-19. The chain joins TRBV6-4 to TRBJ2-1, with D maybe TRBD1 (6 bases). CDR3 region: CASSDEGCRGNEQFF. The CDR3 DNA is TGTGCCAGCAGTGACGAAGGATGCAGGGGAAATGAGCAGTTCTTC.